This is a list of T cell receptor beta chains from one sample in a study of CD8 T cells in ankylosing spondylitis. MiXCR, applied by TCRdb to the 5' RACE reads, yields one record per CDR3 protein. The sample holds about 100,000 distinct CDR3 sequences, roughly 8.3% seen once. Material for sequencing was blood, either unsorted or a sorted T cell fraction (not recorded which). The source is a male donor with ankylosing spondylitis or in good health (not recorded which). CDR3s include the opening cysteine and the closing phenylalanine or tryptophan. A D gene is named only where the DNA matches it firmly. A row's size may be missing; if present it is once, few, many or a size class.

many,TRBD1,TRBJ2-7,13,TRBV5-1,CASSPTGAYEQYF,TGCGCCAGCAGCCCGACAGGGGCCTACGAGCAGTACTTC
many,NA,TRBJ1-6,15,TRBV2,CASSDDGPTNSPLHF,TGTGCCAGCAGTGACGATGGGCCCACTAATTCACCCCTCCACTTT
once,NA,TRBJ1-2,13,TRBV7-2,CASSTGYAVGYTF,TGTGCCAGCAGCACAGGGTATGCGGTAGGCTACACCTTC
NA,TRBD1,TRBJ1-5,14,TRBV30,CAWSSDRGNQPQHF,TGTGCCTGGAGTTCCGACAGGGGGAATCAGCCCCAGCATTTT
many,NA,TRBJ2-1,17,TRBV4-2,CASSQGTGTDSYNEQFF,TGTGCCAGCAGCCAAGGGACCGGGACCGACTCCTACAATGAGCAGTTCTTC
many,NA,TRBJ2-2,16,TRBV7-3,CASSLHGRPGIGELFF,TGTGCCAGCAGCTTACATGGACGACCGGGGATCGGGGAGCTGTTTTTT
NA,NA,TRBJ2-2,16,TRBV7-7,CASSLVKAVNTGELFF,TGTGCTAGCAGCTTAGTAAAGGCAGTGAACACCGGGGAGCTGTTTTTT
many,NA,TRBJ1-1,13,TRBV12-3/TRBV12-4,CASSLGPNTEAFF,TGTGCCAGCAGTCTAGGGCCGAACACTGAAGCTTTCTTT
few,TRBD2,TRBJ2-3,20,TRBV4-3,CASSLQLGLAGGPSTDTQYF,TGCGCCAGCAGCCTTCAGCTCGGACTAGCGGGGGGACCTAGCACAGATACGCAGTATTTT
many,TRBD1,TRBJ1-2,13,TRBV6-2/TRBV6-3,CASSYRGYYGYTF,TGTGCCAGCAGCTACAGGGGGTACTATGGCTACACCTTC
many,TRBD2,TRBJ2-1,14,TRBV5-6,CASRGLAGRNEQFF,TGTGCCAGCAGGGGTCTAGCGGGAAGGAATGAGCAGTTCTTC
many,TRBD2,TRBJ2-3,19,TRBV7-9,CASSSHLGTSGRRTDTQYF,TGTGCCAGCAGCTCACACCTCGGGACTAGCGGGAGGAGGACAGATACGCAGTATTTT
many,NA,TRBJ2-6,13,TRBV7-9,CASSFAGANVLTF,TGTGCCAGCAGCTTTGCCGGGGCCAACGTCCTGACTTTC
few,TRBD2,TRBJ2-7,14,TRBV7-9,CASSTSGRTYEQYF,TGTGCCAGCAGTACTAGCGGGAGGACATACGAGCAGTACTTC
many,TRBD2,TRBJ2-3,16,TRBV7-3,CASSLTDARGTDTQYF,TGTGCCAGCAGCTTAACGGACGCGCGGGGGACAGATACGCAGTATTTT
many,NA,TRBJ2-1,17,TRBV20-1,CSASPMGSLSSYNEQFF,TGCAGTGCTAGTCCGATGGGCTCCTTGAGCTCCTACAATGAGCAGTTCTTC
many,NA,TRBJ1-5,14,TRBV6-2/TRBV6-3,CASSSREGDQPQHF,TGTGCCAGCAGTTCGAGGGAGGGAGATCAGCCCCAGCATTTT
NA,NA,TRBJ1-3,18,TRBV3-1,CASSQNRGEGNSGNTIYF,TGTGCCTCCAGCCAGAATCGTGGAGAGGGGAACTCTGGAAACACCATATATTTT
many,NA,TRBJ2-1,12,TRBV20-1,CSARTRHNEQFF,TGCAGTGCCCGGACCAGACACAATGAGCAGTTCTTC
many,NA,TRBJ1-4,16,TRBV5-4,CASSLEPSRRGEKLFF,TGTGCCAGCAGCTTGGAGCCGTCTCGTCGTGGTGAAAAACTGTTTTTT
many,NA,TRBJ2-3,13,TRBV6-4,CASSPPFPDTQYF,TGTGCCAGCAGCCCCCCTTTCCCGGATACGCAGTATTTT
many,TRBD2,TRBJ2-7,16,TRBV7-2,CASSLGGTSSSYEQYF,TGTGCCAGCAGCTTAGGAGGGACTAGCTCCTCCTACGAGCAGTACTTC
many,TRBD2,TRBJ2-1,15,TRBV20-1,CSARALAGGYNEQFF,TGCAGTGCTAGAGCCCTAGCGGGAGGATACAATGAGCAGTTCTTC
many,NA,TRBJ2-3,15,TRBV7-2,CASSSETRETDTQYF,TGTGCCAGCAGCTCCGAAACCAGGGAGACAGATACGCAGTATTTT
many,TRBD1,TRBJ2-7,16,TRBV12-3/TRBV12-4,CASSLARDRVSYEQYF,TGTGCCAGCAGTTTAGCACGGGACAGGGTCAGCTACGAGCAGTACTTC
many,NA,TRBJ1-2,14,TRBV29-1,CSVAKDSSFYGYTF,TGCAGCGTTGCTAAGGACAGTTCTTTCTATGGCTACACCTTC
many,TRBD2,TRBJ2-3,15,TRBV2,CASTRTSGRTDTQYF,TGTGCCAGCACCCGGACTAGCGGACGCACAGATACGCAGTATTTT
many,NA,TRBJ2-6,16,TRBV5-1,CASRVTGNSGANVLTF,TGCGCCAGCAGGGTGACAGGTAACTCTGGGGCCAACGTCCTGACTTTC
many,TRBD1,TRBJ1-1,18,TRBV5-5,CASSLGPRGRLDVTEAFF,TGTGCCAGCAGCTTGGGCCCCAGGGGGCGTTTGGATGTCACTGAAGCTTTCTTT
NA,NA,TRBJ2-3,15,TRBV7-2,CASSAQPGPPDTQYF,TGTGCCAGCAGCGCCCAACCGGGACCCCCAGATACGCAGTATTTT
many,NA,TRBJ2-7,14,TRBV5-5,CASSLEAGSYEQYF,TGTGCCAGCAGCTTGGAGGCGGGCTCCTACGAGCAGTACTTC
many,TRBD1,TRBJ1-2,16,TRBV12-3/TRBV12-4,CASSLWDRGANYGYTF,TGTGCCAGCAGTTTATGGGACAGGGGGGCTAACTATGGCTACACCTTC
many,NA,TRBJ2-7,14,TRBV9,CASSVSSSPYEQYF,TGTGCCAGCAGCGTTTCTAGCAGCCCCTACGAGCAGTACTTC
many,NA,TRBJ1-1,13,TRBV20-1,CSARVTGYTEAFF,TGCAGTGCTAGAGTGACGGGATACACTGAAGCTTTCTTT
many,NA,TRBJ1-6,14,TRBV27,CASSSLGSASPLHF,TGTGCCAGCAGTTCCCTGGGGAGCGCGTCACCCCTCCACTTT
few,NA,TRBJ2-2,13,TRBV12-3/TRBV12-4,CASSLMGTGELFF,TGTGCCAGCAGTTTGATGGGAACCGGGGAGCTGTTTTTT